This TCR beta chain is drawn from a study of T cell responses to AZD1222 COVID-19 vaccine (dated by TCRdb to the early 2020s). As for the study more broadly: AZD1222 recipients given second doses at about 4 weeks or at about 12 weeks were pooled, since spike-specific TCR depth and breadth were not found to differ between the two schedules. Trial participants were enrolled into age subgroups of 18-55, 56-69 and 70-plus years, which contained around 150, 29 and 61 TCR-sequenced participants, respectively. A total of about 250 trial participants underwent TCR sequencing, of whom about 210 had received two doses of AZD1222 and approximately 25 had received two doses of the MenACWY control vaccine.

The time point label, read with the paper, signifies: baseline before first vaccination. Vaccinee samples came from UK trials COV001 and COV002, including a single-blind randomized controlled phase 2/3 trial of AZD1222 (ChAdOx1 nCoV-19) in healthy adults. Trial participant PBMC samples were collected at day 0 and day 28 after the second dose for TCRbeta chain sequencing. The research as a whole found: In the small 56-69-year group, the increase in depth fell short of significance, most likely because of low power. Epitopes outside the regions mutated in the B.1.351 and B.1.1.7 variants were reportedly recognized by nearly half of the unique spike-specific TCRs. Because no day 14 peak-response samples were available, repertoires were characterized only after the peak T cell response. Only a handful of AZD1222 recipients were SARS-CoV-2 seropositive at baseline, limiting conclusions about previously exposed vaccinees. Most participants were white British and females outnumbered males, and the authors suggested that clonal diversity may have been underestimated. Spike-specific TCR breadth and depth rose significantly after two AZD1222 doses compared with day 0 and with MenACWY recipients. CD4 TCRs associated with the vaccine covered the entire spike protein, and the dominant responses were in regions 160-218 and 743-854.

The CDR3 contains 11 residues, cysteine and phenylalanine counted. The retained sequence is limited to the CDR3, 33 bases, with the frame set at the first base. CDR1 and CDR2 are read off the germline V gene (reference sequence) as GTSNPN and SVGIG. A distance of 6 bases separates the germline ends of V and J, which lose 2 bases and 7 bases respectively. This clone was detected only once. This clone's antigen is unknown. Within one base of it there is no much larger clone, and no base qualities were kept. The CDR3 regions of human TCRbeta chains were analyzed by immunosequencing. Concerning the study's data processing: TCRs in the repertoires were compared against a reference library of SARS-CoV-2-specific TCRs that had been generated with the MIRA antigen-specificity platform. Breadth was defined as the fraction of unique TCRs that were SARS-CoV-2-associated. Depth was defined as the fraction of total T cells that were SARS-CoV-2-associated. Using the MIRA data, each spike-specific TCR was mapped to the spike region that the TCR reacts to and placed in a CD4 or CD8 class. Log10-transformed breadth and depth values were compared by one-way ANOVA with Sidak's multiple comparisons tests. TCRdb mirrors the immuneACCESS table, restricted to in-frame sequences. Some clones are absent from its copies; in checked studies, under half trace to an unresolved V gene, and the reason for the others is unknown. V, J and clone size are taken as reported in that table, and D and trimming were inferred from the DNA itself. This sample holds 95,000 to 150,000 clones; about 87% were observed only once. The ten largest clonotypes hold 6.5% to 9% of the sample.

This TCR came from an adult in good health. Sequencing was performed on peripheral blood, taken on day 0 of AZD1222 vaccination. Recombination connected TRBV30 to TRBJ2-1, with the D gene uncertain. The DNA sequence follows: TGTGCCTGGAGTAAACGGAATGAGCAGTTCTTC. The resulting protein is CAWSKRNEQFF.